The 24 T cell receptor beta chains below all came from one sample that was sequenced in a study of T cell repertoires in cytomegalovirus infection. Their antigens are not known. Using its own MiXCR run on the reads, TCRdb lists one record per CDR3 protein. The sample yields approximately 770,000 distinct CDR3 sequences, almost 30% seen once. Source: cultured CD8+ T cells from PBMCs, taken from culture after CMV antigen stimulation. Source of these receptors: a human donor in good health (CMV status not recorded). Some clones in this sample may be carry-over from other donors' samples.

The CDR3 DNA reads TGTGCCAACACCCTCTCAGGGGGCTGGTACGAGCAGTACTTC. Protein sequence: CANTLSGGWYEQYF. This sequence joins TRBV6-1 and TRBJ2-7; TRBD1 aligns across 8 bases. After removal of 10 bases from V and 4 bases from J, the junction contained 12 bases not matched to a gene. This CDR3 region has 14 residues. Per the germline V gene, CDR1 is MNHNS and CDR2 is SASEGT.

Comment on this clonotype: A much larger clone is a single base away; this may be a read error. This chain uses TRBV7-8 with TRBJ2-3; no definite D call. From germline, CDR1 is SGHVS and CDR2 FQNEAQ. The CDR3 is made up of 14 amino acids. CDR3 in DNA: TGTGTCAGCAGCTTATACAGAAGCACAGATACGCAGTATTTT. This encodes CVSSLYRSTDTQYF.

The V and J genes are TRBV4-2 and TRBJ1-6, with 11 bases matching TRBD1. CDR1 is LGHNA, CDR2 YNFKEQ, per germline. This CDR3 comprises 18 residues. Trimming took 0 bases from V and 6 from J; bases not matched to a gene: 7. The CDR3 DNA reads as TGTGCCAGCAGCCAAGATGGGACAGGGGGAAGGGGTAATTCACCCCTCCACTTT. Protein sequence: CASSQDGTGGRGNSPLHF.

Details on this clonotype: A much larger clone is a single base away; this may be a read error. The CDR3 is CASSHSSLGMNTEAFF. CDR3 in DNA: TGTGCCAGCAGCCATAGCTCGTTGGGGATGAACACTGAAGCTTTCTTT. The J gene is TRBJ1-1, the V gene TRBV7-8; D remains unclear. Germline CDR1 is SGHVS and CDR2 is FQNEAQ. The CDR3 extends over 16 amino acids. Trimming took off 5 bases at V and 0 bases at J, with 16 bases between the two ends.

There are a few counts of this clonotype. The genes are TRBV27 and TRBJ1-5; D might be TRBD1 (5 bases). CDR3 length: 17 residues. V lost 6 bases, J lost 0 bases, and 18 bases lay in between. The V gene's germline CDR1 is MNHEY and CDR2 SMNVEV (reference sequence). The CDR3 nucleotides read TGTGCCAGCAGCCGAATTTACGCAGGGTTTAGCAATCAGCCCCAGCATTTT. Amino acid sequence: CASSRIYAGFSNQPQHF.

In its sample, this clonotype was seen many times. The rearrangement joins TRBV12-3 or TRBV12-4 to TRBJ2-3; 12 bases line up with TRBD2. The trim removed 6 bases at V and 2 bases at J, leaving 6 bases unmatched. The CDR3 covers 16 residues. The CDR3 here is CASRSLAGGNTDTQYF. The CDR3, as DNA: TGTGCCAGCAGGTCACTAGCGGGGGGCAACACAGATACGCAGTATTTT.

This clonotype appeared a few times. The J gene is TRBJ2-2, the V gene TRBV12-3 or TRBV12-4, with D perhaps matching TRBD1 (5 bases). Trimming took off 4 bases at V and 1 base at J, with 22 bases between the two ends. This CDR3 is built from 19 residues. The CDR3 region has the DNA TGTGCCAGCAGTTACCCGACAGAACGAAAAACCCGGAACACCGGGGAGCTGTTTTTT. Translating it yields CASSYPTERKTRNTGELFF.

The rearrangement joins TRBV12-3 or TRBV12-4 to TRBJ2-7; D is ambiguous. Trimming cost V 2 bases and J 5 bases, with 7 bases left between them. CDR3 size: 12 residues. This CDR3 reads CASSLIGHEQYF. DNA for the CDR3: TGTGCCAGCAGTTTAATTGGCCACGAGCAGTACTTC.

This CDR3 reads CASETEGGPRDEQYF. In DNA, the CDR3 is TGTGCCAGCGAAACGGAGGGGGGGCCTCGGGATGAGCAGTACTTC. The V and J genes are TRBV7-1 and TRBJ2-1, with D possibly TRBD2 on 7 matching bases. The J call is doubtful: the DNA matches TRBJ2-7 better. TRBV7-1 is sorted into the ORF group, with uncertain function. The CDR3 runs to 15 residues.

The V and J genes are TRBV4-1 and TRBJ2-5, with no clear D. There are 17 residues in the CDR3. V lost 0 bases and J 2 bases, leaving 16 bases between the germline ends. Germline-derived CDR1 and CDR2 are MGHRA and YSYEKL. The DNA for the CDR3 is TGCGCCAGCAGCCAAGAAACGTCGGGCCCGTTACAAGAGACCCAGTACTTC. Translated: CASSQETSGPLQETQYF.

The V and J genes are TRBV24-1 and TRBJ2-7; D not certain. Germline-derived CDR1 and CDR2 are KGHDR and SFDVKD. CDR3 length: 11 amino acids. With 6 bases removed from V and 5 bases from J, the gap between germline ends came to 7 bases. CDR3 loop: CATSYGNEQYF. Written as DNA, the CDR3 is TGTGCCACCAGTTACGGAAACGAGCAGTACTTC.

Details on this clonotype: The CDR3 does not end in the conserved phenylalanine or tryptophan, so this is likely a read error. The DNA is left out, because the CDR3 cannot be placed on it with certainty; the CDR3 is given as TCRdb lists it. The V and J genes are TRBV11-2 and TRBJ2-1; the table's TRBD2 call for D was not verified on the DNA. The CDR3 length is 11 residues, termini included. Per the germline V gene, CDR1 is SGHAT and CDR2 is FQNNGV. The CDR3: CASSLNERWAS.

V usage is TRBV9 and J usage is TRBJ1-2; a possible D gene is TRBD1 (6 bases). The length of the CDR3 is 18 residues. Trimming took 0 bases from V and 5 from J, leaving 23 bases between them. Germline V CDR1 and CDR2: SGDLS, YYNGEE. CDR3 nucleotide sequence: TGTGCCAGCAGCGTAGGTGAGAGTGACAGGTACTACGGTTATGGCTACACCTTC. Protein sequence: CASSVGESDRYYGYGYTF.

This clonotype was seen only a few times. This sequence joins TRBV15 and TRBJ1-3; weak D call: TRBD1 (5 bases). V dropped 2 bases and J dropped 6 bases, with 17 bases sitting between them. CDR3 length equals 16 residues. CDR1 and CDR2 from the germline V gene are LNHNV and YYDKDF (reference sequence). This chain's CDR3 is CATSRHRGEKLNTIYF. The CDR3 DNA follows: TGTGCCACCAGCAGACACAGAGGGGAGAAACTAAACACCATATATTTT.

This clonotype was picked up one time. This chain links TRBV2 with TRBJ2-5; 12 bases fit TRBD2. CDR3 length: 14 amino acids. J gave up 5 bases and V 10 bases, and 8 bases lay outside the gene matches. Looked up from germline, CDR1 is SNHLY and CDR2 is FYNNEI. CDR3 amino acids: CAIPTSGGPETQYF. The CDR3 DNA reads as TGTGCCATCCCGACTAGCGGGGGCCCCGAGACCCAGTACTTC.

The V gene is TRBV27, the J gene TRBJ1-5, with unresolved D. The CDR3 covers 14 residues. V lost 5 bases and J 4 bases, leaving 12 bases between the germline ends. The V gene's germline CDR1 is MNHEY and CDR2 SMNVEV (reference sequence). The CDR3 nucleotides are TGTGCCAGCAGTCTCCGTGGGGTAAATCAGCCCCAGCATTTT. This sequence encodes CASSLRGVNQPQHF.

This clonotype occurred many times. This chain joins TRBV11-2 and TRBJ2-1; 7 bases are shared with TRBD2. J lost 1 base, V lost 0 bases, and 9 bases had no gene match. CDR3 length: 18 amino acids. Germline assignment: CDR1 SGHAT and CDR2 FQNNGV. For the CDR3, the DNA is TGTGCCAGCAGCTTAGATGGGCTTACGGGGGGATCCTACAATGAGCAGTTCTTC. It encodes CASSLDGLTGGSYNEQFF.

This clonotype has just a few counts. The chain uses TRBV28 and TRBJ2-3, with 8 bases matching TRBD2. Germline values: CDR1 MDHEN, CDR2 SYDVKM. The CDR3 spans 14 residues. Trimming cost V 7 bases and J 5 bases; bases outside gene matches: 8. The CDR3 protein is CASTVSGGRDTQYF. The CDR3 DNA reads as TGTGCCAGCACCGTGAGCGGGGGAAGAGATACGCAGTATTTT.

There are a few counts of this clonotype. This chain joins TRBV6-5 and TRBJ2-1, with D hard to call. The CDR3 sequence is 14 residues long. Germline V lookup: CDR1 MNHEY, CDR2 SVGAGI. Trimming stripped 1 base from V and 0 bases from J, with 4 bases between. CDR3 protein: CASSYFSSYNEQFF. CDR3 nucleotides: TGTGCCAGCAGTTACTTCTCCTCCTACAATGAGCAGTTCTTC.

This clonotype has at least ten counts. The chain recombines TRBV7-6 with TRBJ2-1; D is perhaps TRBD1 or TRBD2 (6 bases each). V was clipped by 0 bases and J by 3 bases, with 21 bases between them. CDR1 and CDR2 from the germline V gene are SGHVS and FNYEAQ. CDR3 length: 19 residues. Here the CDR3 DNA reads TGTGCCAGCAGCTTAGCCGGGGGCCTGACAGACTACTTCTACAATGAGCAGTTCTTC. Translating gives CASSLAGGLTDYFYNEQFF.

This clonotype came up many times. V is TRBV28 and J is TRBJ1-1; TRBD1 is a possible D gene (6 bases). CDR1 and CDR2 from the germline V gene are MDHEN and SYDVKM. Trimming stripped 2 bases from V and 1 base from J, with 8 bases between. This CDR3 has 14 amino acids. The CDR3 DNA reads as TGTGCCAGCAGTTTACCAGGGGCGAACACTGAAGCTTTCTTT. This gives the protein CASSLPGANTEAFF.

The J gene is TRBJ2-1, the V gene TRBV7-2; 11 bases align to TRBD2. V trimming: 3 bases; J trimming: 5 bases; junction bases outside the gene matches: 15. The germline V gene has CDR1 SGHTA and CDR2 FQGNSA. The CDR3 is 19 amino acids. The CDR3 loop reads CASSLRLAGSYRDDNEQFF. For the CDR3, the DNA is TGTGCCAGCAGCTTGAGACTAGCGGGGAGTTACCGGGATGACAATGAGCAGTTCTTC.

This clonotype was observed a few times. This chain uses TRBV7-3 with TRBJ2-3, with D tentatively TRBD2 (5 bases). The CDR3 is 14 residues long. The germline V gene encodes CDR1 SGHTA and CDR2 FQGTGA. V shed 4 bases and J shed 4 bases, with 12 bases lying between them. The CDR3 protein is CASSSTGLSDTQYF. The DNA of the CDR3 is TGTGCCAGCAGCTCTACCGGACTGTCAGATACGCAGTATTTT.

This clonotype is a singleton in its sample. CDR3 nucleotide sequence: TGTGCCACCAACTGGGCCATGAACACTGAAGCTTTCTTT. Its translation is CATNWAMNTEAFF. The rearrangement links TRBV19 to TRBJ1-1, with D hard to call. Per the germline V gene, CDR1 is LNHDA and CDR2 is SQIVND (reference sequence). The germline V and J ends were trimmed by 10 bases and 0 bases, with 12 bases remaining between them. The CDR3 is 13 residues long.